This TCR beta chain came from a study of CD8 T cells in ankylosing spondylitis listed by TCRdb under 2017. For the wider study: The study set out to find disease-linked TCR variants by profiling T cell receptor beta repertoires in ankylosing spondylitis patients and healthy donors. In total, the full study cohort was made up of about 99 healthy donors and roughly 27 ankylosing spondylitis patients. Samples of peripheral blood were taken, and for ankylosing spondylitis patients, synovial fluid was collected as well. The paper as a whole reports these results and caveats: Some TCR beta motif variants had previously been reported in synovial fluid and blood of reactive arthritis patients, which suggested common disease-initiation mechanisms. The disease-linked clones were reported as significantly enriched in matched synovial fluid samples from ankylosing spondylitis patients. The disease-linked clones had a CD8+ phenotype and were found at relatively low frequencies in peripheral blood. Blood from ankylosing spondylitis patients appeared to be characterized by a TCR beta motif composed of several highly homologous amino acid variants.

This clonotype was counted ten times or more. This receptor's antigen is unknown. One base away there is no much larger clone; base qualities are not given. Reading from cysteine to phenylalanine, the CDR3 counts 14 amino acids. Only the CDR3 part of the read is kept: 42 bases, read in frame from the first base. Sequences SQVTM (CDR1) and ANQGSEA (CDR2) are obtained from the germline V gene. The V and J ends are trimmed by 6 bases and 2 bases, leaving 14 bases between them. For sequencing, an Illumina HiSeq 2500 was employed. Quantitative 5'-RACE with molecular barcodes was the method used to prepare the TCR beta libraries. For the original study's pipeline: A new computational method based on a probabilistic model of VDJ rearrangement was used to identify disease-linked TCR variants. TCRdb handled the public reads itself, with Q25 trimming in fastp and clone calling in MiXCR, and kept productive beta chains. Rows are combined by CDR3 protein, so each entry shows the most common genes and DNA. What appears here as the V and J calls and clone size reflects TCRdb's work, not the paper's. The sample table contains some 38,000 distinct CDR3 sequences; only one count was recorded for around 10% of them. About a sixth of the sample is held by the ten biggest clonotypes.

The rearrangement joined TRBV29-1 to TRBJ1-3; TRBD1 is perhaps the D gene, given 5 matching bases. This TCR was recovered from a male donor with ankylosing spondylitis or in good health (not recorded which). Material: blood, either unsorted or a sorted T cell fraction (not recorded which). The DNA sequence is as follows: TGCAGCGTGCAGGGAGTACCGACTGGAAACACCATATATTTT. Translated, it gives CSVQGVPTGNTIYF.